The rows below give T cell receptor beta chains drawn from one sample of a study of blood T cell repertoires in COVID-19. Data came from immunoSEQ multiplex PCR; TCRdb stores just in-frame clones and leaves some out. There are under 200,000 clones in the sample; around 87% occur only once, and just under 2.5% lies in the top ten. The sequenced material came from peripheral blood. All receptors derive from a man between 35 and 55 years old with active or convalescent COVID-19. Both conserved end residues are part of each CDR3. D genes are given only for firm matches. Only part of the rows carry a size: once, few, many, or a class if the clone is expanded.

CASSTLLARGGNQPQHF,TGTGCCAGTAGTACCCTCCTAGCTCGGGGAGGCAATCAGCCCCAGCATTTT,NA,TRBV19,TRBJ1-5,NA
CASSESAGGGYGYTF,TGCGCCAGCAGTGAGTCCGCAGGGGGCGGCTATGGCTACACCTTC,NA,TRBV10-2,TRBJ1-2,TRBD1
CASSPDRANYGYTF,TGTGCCAGCAGCCCCGACAGGGCCAACTATGGCTACACCTTC,NA,TRBV5-4,TRBJ1-2,TRBD1
CASSQNRGSNSPLHF,TGTGCCAGCAGCCAAAACAGGGGGAGTAATTCACCCCTCCACTTT,NA,TRBV3-1/TRBV3-2,TRBJ1-6,TRBD1
CSVGTDNQPQHF,TGCAGCGTGGGGACAGACAATCAGCCCCAGCATTTT,NA,TRBV29-1,TRBJ1-5,TRBD1
CASSFLGTANNSPLHF,TGTGCCAGCAGCTTCCTCGGGACAGCGAATAATTCACCCCTCCACTTT,NA,TRBV7-2,TRBJ1-6,TRBD1
CASSLGAQYEQYF,TGTGCCAGCAGTTTAGGTGCCCAGTACGAGCAGTACTTC,NA,TRBV27,TRBJ2-7,NA
CAISEDRAPEKLFF,TGTGCCATCAGTGAGGACAGGGCCCCTGAAAAACTGTTTTTT,NA,TRBV10-3,TRBJ1-4,TRBD1
CASSLGQGPYEQYF,TGTGCCAGCAGCTTAGGACAGGGCCCCTACGAGCAGTACTTC,NA,TRBV11-2,TRBJ2-7,TRBD1
CASSSGTGYPMNEQYF,TGTGCCAGCAGCTCCGGGACAGGATATCCGATGAACGAGCAGTACTTC,NA,TRBV5-6,TRBJ2-7,TRBD1
CASSQQGQKNEKLFF,TGTGCCAGCAGTCAACAGGGACAGAAAAATGAAAAACTGTTTTTT,NA,TRBV6-5,TRBJ1-4,TRBD1
CASRGQGGEKLFF,TGTGCCTCGAGGGGACAGGGGGGTGAAAAACTGTTTTTT,NA,TRBV30,TRBJ1-4,TRBD1
CASSSARGTEVNTEAFF,TGTGCCAGCAGCTCAGCCAGGGGTACGGAGGTGAACACTGAAGCTTTCTTT,NA,TRBV5-4,TRBJ1-1,NA
CATRQGNTEAFF,TGTGCCACCCGACAGGGGAACACTGAAGCTTTCTTT,NA,TRBV12-3/TRBV12-4,TRBJ1-1,TRBD1
CASSLMASNQPQHF,TGTGCCAGCAGTCTCATGGCTAGCAATCAGCCCCAGCATTTT,NA,TRBV2,TRBJ1-5,NA
CASSPVGRQTTNEKLFF,TGCGCCAGCAGCCCCGTGGGAAGACAGACAACTAATGAAAAACTGTTTTTT,NA,TRBV5-1,TRBJ1-4,NA
CASTNVGGGAPETQYF,TGTGCCAGCACCAACGTCGGAGGGGGCGCCCCGGAGACCCAGTACTTC,once,TRBV5-6,TRBJ2-5,NA
CASGFGETQYF,TGTGCTAGTGGTTTCGGGGAGACCCAGTACTTC,NA,TRBV12-5,TRBJ2-5,NA
CASSSAGSVNSPLHF,TGTGCCAGCAGCTCAGCGGGGAGCGTTAATTCACCCCTCCACTTT,NA,TRBV7-9,TRBJ1-6,NA
CASSQQYPSQGAYYGYTF,TGCGCCAGCAGCCAGCAGTACCCCTCACAGGGGGCTTACTATGGCTACACCTTC,NA,TRBV4-3,TRBJ1-2,TRBD1
CAWSTDRGNQPQHF,TGTGCCTGGAGTACGGACAGGGGAAATCAGCCCCAGCATTTT,NA,TRBV30,TRBJ1-5,TRBD1
CASSPPRSTGNTIYF,TGTGCCAGCAGCCCCCCCCGGTCGACTGGAAACACCATATATTTT,NA,TRBV14,TRBJ1-3,NA
CASSFPGGSYNSPLHF,TGTGCCAGCAGTTTCCCCGGGGGCTCCTATAATTCACCCCTCCACTTT,NA,TRBV6-5,TRBJ1-6,NA
CASRGVASYNSPLHF,TGTGCCAGCCGGGGGGTTGCCTCCTATAATTCACCCCTCCACTTT,NA,TRBV28,TRBJ1-6,NA
CAIGKGGFSYGYTF,TGTGCCATCGGAAAAGGAGGTTTTTCCTATGGCTACACCTTC,NA,TRBV10-3,TRBJ1-2,NA
CASSLGTGGFRGYTF,TGCGCCAGCAGCTTGGGGACAGGGGGATTTCGTGGCTACACCTTC,NA,TRBV5-1,TRBJ1-2,TRBD1
CASSVGGGSYNEQFF,TGTGCCAGCAGCGTAGGAGGGGGCTCCTACAATGAGCAGTTCTTC,NA,TRBV9,TRBJ2-1,NA
CASSAADRPYGYTF,TGTGCCAGCAGTGCGGCGGACAGACCGTATGGCTACACCTTC,few,TRBV28,TRBJ1-2,NA
CASSQASGGRTDTQYF,TGTGCCAGCAGCCAAGCTAGCGGGGGACGCACAGATACGCAGTATTTT,NA,TRBV4-2,TRBJ2-3,TRBD2
CASRFAGERTQYF,TGTGCCAGTCGGTTCGCGGGGGAGAGAACCCAGTACTTC,few,TRBV6-5,TRBJ2-5,TRBD2
CASSSPGLARGELFF,TGTGCCAGCAGTTCCCCGGGACTAGCGAGAGGGGAGCTGTTTTTT,NA,TRBV28,TRBJ2-2,TRBD2
CASSIPGFHEQYF,TGTGCCAGTAGTATTCCAGGGTTTCACGAGCAGTACTTC,NA,TRBV19,TRBJ2-7,NA
CASSLDSQNSPLHF,TGTGCCAGCTCCTTGGACAGCCAAAATTCACCCCTCCACTTT,few,TRBV18,TRBJ1-6,NA
CASSYGTSGGDTQYF,TGTGCCAGCAGTTACGGGACTAGCGGGGGGGACACGCAGTATTTT,NA,TRBV6-6,TRBJ2-3,TRBD2
CASSPGGRGAGDTQYF,TGTGCCAGCAGCCCCGGGGGGCGGGGGGCCGGGGATACGCAGTATTTT,NA,TRBV7-3,TRBJ2-3,TRBD2
CASSANRGYEQYF,TGTGCCAGCAGCGCGAACAGGGGCTACGAGCAGTACTTC,NA,TRBV3-1/TRBV3-2,TRBJ2-7,TRBD1
CASSYRRTRGGPRDTQYF,TGTGCCAGCAGTTACCGGAGAACCCGGGGGGGGCCTAGAGATACGCAGTATTTT,NA,TRBV6-2/TRBV6-3,TRBJ2-3,TRBD2
CASTRGSEPEKLFF,TGTGCCAGCACCAGGGGGTCCGAGCCTGAAAAACTGTTTTTT,NA,TRBV5-4,TRBJ1-4,TRBD1
CASSLDGFRRGDTQYF,TGCGCCAGCAGCTTGGACGGTTTCAGACGGGGGGATACGCAGTATTTT,NA,TRBV5-1,TRBJ2-3,NA
CASSLDRGLSGNTIYF,TGTGCCAGCAGCCTAGACAGGGGGCTCTCTGGAAACACCATATATTTT,NA,TRBV28,TRBJ1-3,TRBD1
CASSIGGGNSPLHF,TGTGCCAGTAGTATAGGGGGGGGTAATTCACCCCTCCACTTT,NA,TRBV19,TRBJ1-6,NA
CASSSTHRDIYGYTF,TGTGCCAGCAGCTCTACCCACCGGGACATCTATGGCTACACCTTC,once,TRBV25-1,TRBJ1-2,NA
CASTRGRHSPLHF,TGTGCCAGCACAAGGGGAAGGCATTCACCCCTCCACTTT,once,TRBV6-5,TRBJ1-6,NA
CASSTSRDRGNYGYTF,TGTGCCAGCAGCACGTCCCGGGACAGGGGGAACTATGGCTACACCTTC,NA,TRBV7-9,TRBJ1-2,TRBD1
CASGQGPGTDTQYF,TGTGCCAGCGGACAGGGGCCGGGCACAGATACGCAGTATTTT,NA,TRBV28,TRBJ2-3,TRBD1
CASSDVAGGRTDTQYF,TGTGCCAGTAGTGACGTAGCGGGGGGGCGTACAGATACGCAGTATTTT,once,TRBV19,TRBJ2-3,TRBD2
CASSLSGRDYEQYF,TGTGCCAGCAGCTTATCGGGGAGGGACTACGAGCAGTACTTC,NA,TRBV7-2,TRBJ2-7,TRBD2
CASKGTPEATQYF,TGTGCCAGCAAAGGGACTCCGGAGGCGACCCAGTACTTC,NA,TRBV28,TRBJ2-5,NA
CASSLDSLYGYTF,TGTGCCAGCAGTTTGGACAGTCTCTATGGCTACACCTTC,few,TRBV6-6,TRBJ1-2,NA
CASSLKRVDRPNTGELFF,TGCGCCAGCAGCTTGAAGCGAGTGGATAGGCCGAACACCGGGGAGCTGTTTTTT,NA,TRBV5-1,TRBJ2-2,NA
CASSLQGVLAKNIQYF,TGTGCCAGCTCACTACAGGGAGTACTAGCCAAAAACATTCAGTACTTC,NA,TRBV18,TRBJ2-4,NA
CASSQDRTGGATNEKLFF,TGTGCCAGCAGCCAAGATCGAACAGGGGGCGCGACTAATGAAAAACTGTTTTTT,NA,TRBV3-1/TRBV3-2,TRBJ1-4,TRBD1
CASSLTGTGDNSPLHF,TGTGCCAGCAGCTTAACCGGGACAGGGGATAATTCACCCCTCCACTTT,NA,TRBV7-6,TRBJ1-6,TRBD1
CASRDSYQPQHF,TGTGCCAGCAGGGACAGCTATCAGCCCCAGCATTTT,NA,TRBV6-5,TRBJ1-5,NA
CASSLGGDPSNSPLHF,TGCGCCAGCAGCTTGGGCGGGGATCCTTCTAATTCACCCCTCCACTTT,NA,TRBV5-1,TRBJ1-6,NA